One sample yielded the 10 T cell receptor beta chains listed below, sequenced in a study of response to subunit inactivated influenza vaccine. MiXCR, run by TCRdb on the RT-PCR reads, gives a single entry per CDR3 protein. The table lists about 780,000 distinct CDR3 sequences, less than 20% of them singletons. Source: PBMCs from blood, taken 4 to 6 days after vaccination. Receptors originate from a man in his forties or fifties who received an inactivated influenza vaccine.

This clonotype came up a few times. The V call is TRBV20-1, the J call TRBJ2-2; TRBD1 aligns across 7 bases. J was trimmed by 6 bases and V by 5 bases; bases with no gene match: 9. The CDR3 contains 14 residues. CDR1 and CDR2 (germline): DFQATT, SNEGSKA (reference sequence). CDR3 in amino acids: CSAGSTGAPGELFF. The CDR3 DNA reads TGCAGTGCTGGCTCAACAGGGGCTCCCGGGGAGCTGTTTTTT.

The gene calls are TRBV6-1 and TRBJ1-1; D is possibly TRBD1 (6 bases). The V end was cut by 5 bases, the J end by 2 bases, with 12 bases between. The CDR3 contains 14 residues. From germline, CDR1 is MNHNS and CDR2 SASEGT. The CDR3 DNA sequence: TGTGCCAGCAGTACCAGGACAGCAAACACTGAAGCTTTCTTT. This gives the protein CASSTRTANTEAFF.

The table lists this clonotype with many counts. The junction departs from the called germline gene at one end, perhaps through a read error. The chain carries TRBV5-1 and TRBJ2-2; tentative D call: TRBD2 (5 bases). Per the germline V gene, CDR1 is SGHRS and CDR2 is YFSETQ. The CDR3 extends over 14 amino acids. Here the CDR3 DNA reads TGTGCCAGCAGTTTAGCTCGGGATACCGGGGAGCTGTTTTTT. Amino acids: CASSLARDTGELFF.

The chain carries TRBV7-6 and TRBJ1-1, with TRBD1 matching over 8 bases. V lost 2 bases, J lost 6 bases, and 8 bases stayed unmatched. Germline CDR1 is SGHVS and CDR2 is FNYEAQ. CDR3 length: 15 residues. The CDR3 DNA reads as TGTGCCAGCAGCTTAACGGACAGGGTTAGTTCTGAAGCTTTCTTT. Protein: CASSLTDRVSSEAFF.

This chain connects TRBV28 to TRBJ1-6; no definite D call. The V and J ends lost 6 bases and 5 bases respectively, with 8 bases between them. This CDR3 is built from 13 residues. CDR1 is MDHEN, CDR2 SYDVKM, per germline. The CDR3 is CASRSGHNSPLHF. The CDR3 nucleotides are TGTGCCAGCAGATCTGGACATAATTCACCCCTCCACTTT.

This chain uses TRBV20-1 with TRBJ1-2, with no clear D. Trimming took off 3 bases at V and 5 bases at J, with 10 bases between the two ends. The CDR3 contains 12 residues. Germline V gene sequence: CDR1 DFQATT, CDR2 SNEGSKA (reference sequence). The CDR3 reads CSASYSGYGYTF. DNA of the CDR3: TGCAGTGCTAGCTACAGTGGGTATGGCTACACCTTC.

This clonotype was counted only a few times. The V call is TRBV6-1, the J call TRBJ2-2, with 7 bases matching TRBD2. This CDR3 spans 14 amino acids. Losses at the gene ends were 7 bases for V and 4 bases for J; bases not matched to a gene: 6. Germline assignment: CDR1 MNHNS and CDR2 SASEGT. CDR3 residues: CASTWLAATGELFF. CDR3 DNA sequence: TGTGCCAGCACGTGGCTAGCGGCCACCGGGGAGCTGTTTTTT.

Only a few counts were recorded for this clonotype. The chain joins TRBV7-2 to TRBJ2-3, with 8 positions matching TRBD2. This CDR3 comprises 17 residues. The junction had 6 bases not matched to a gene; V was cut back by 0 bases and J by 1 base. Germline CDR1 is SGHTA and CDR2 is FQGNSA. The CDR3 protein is CASSLAVAGGGTDTQYF. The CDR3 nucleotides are TGTGCCAGCAGCTTAGCAGTTGCGGGAGGAGGCACAGATACGCAGTATTTT.

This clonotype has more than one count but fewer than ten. CDR3 coding DNA: TGTGCCACCAGCAGAGATCCCGGGTGGACAGGGGGAGTGACCCAGTACTTC. Translation gives CATSRDPGWTGGVTQYF. The V and J genes are TRBV15 and TRBJ2-5; 10 bases align to TRBD1. Germline V gives CDR1 LNHNV, CDR2 YYDKDF (reference sequence). The CDR3 extends over 17 amino acids. Trimming cost V 0 bases and J 7 bases; bases outside gene matches: 11.

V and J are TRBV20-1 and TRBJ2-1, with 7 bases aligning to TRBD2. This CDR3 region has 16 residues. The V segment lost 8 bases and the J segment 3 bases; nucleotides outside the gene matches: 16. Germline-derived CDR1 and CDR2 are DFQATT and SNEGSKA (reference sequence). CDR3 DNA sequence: TGCAGTACTGACTCGGGGCTAGCGGCATACTACAATGAGCAGTTCTTC. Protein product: CSTDSGLAAYYNEQFF.